These 24 T cell receptor beta chains came from one sample sequenced in a study of blood T cells in healthy people across ages. The second PCR ran roughly 6 to 11 cycles with a sample-barcoded 5' primer and J-beta primers. A single record per CDR3 protein comes from TCRdb applying MiXCR to the 5' RACE reads. The repertoire consists of around 700,000 distinct CDR3 sequences, with 20% to 25% occurring once and the leading ten covering under 10%. This sample was shared with a second study, whose subject was T cells of mothers and their children.

Sequenced material: blood. These receptors were obtained from a boy aged 5-17 years in good health.

This clonotype was counted between two and nine times. The chain carries TRBV11-2 and TRBJ2-1; the D is unclear. CDR3 size: 15 residues. Germline V gives CDR1 SGHAT, CDR2 FQNNGV. V was clipped by 8 bases and J by 0 bases, with 14 bases between them. The CDR3 loop reads CASDRGRSSYNEQFF. CDR3 bases: TGTGCCAGCGACCGAGGACGGAGCTCCTACAATGAGCAGTTCTTC.

This clonotype appeared a few times. The rearrangement joins TRBV2 to TRBJ1-1; TRBD1 aligns across 7 bases. The CDR3 is 14 amino acids. Germline loops: CDR1 SNHLY, CDR2 FYNNEI. V shed 3 bases and J 5 bases; nucleotides not matched to a gene: 6. The CDR3 nucleotides read TGTGCCAGCAGTGAGCGACAGGGATGGACTGAAGCTTTCTTT. It codes for CASSERQGWTEAFF.

This clonotype has more than one count but fewer than ten. The chain joins TRBV3-1 to TRBJ2-4; D uncertain. Trimming took 1 base from V and 8 from J, leaving 9 bases between them. Looked up from germline, CDR1 is LGHDT and CDR2 is YNNKEL (reference sequence). This CDR3 region has 13 residues. This CDR3 reads CASSQVGRDIQYF. The CDR3 region has the DNA TGTGCCAGCAGCCAAGTCGGTCGGGACATTCAGTACTTC.

The J gene is TRBJ1-2, the V gene TRBV19; 8 bases are shared with TRBD1. Germline CDR1 reads LNHDA; CDR2 reads SQIVND (reference sequence). This CDR3 is 15 amino acids long. V shed 6 bases and J 4 bases; nucleotides not matched to a gene: 10. In nucleotides, the CDR3 is TGTGCCAGTAGGGGGACAGGAAGAGGGCCCTATGGCTACACCTTC. Encoded protein: CASRGTGRGPYGYTF.

J is TRBJ2-5 and V is TRBV29-1; 9 nucleotides match TRBD2. The V gene's germline CDR1 is SQVTM and CDR2 ANQGSEA. The V and J ends lost 4 bases and 4 bases, in that order; junction bases with no gene match: 16. The CDR3 is 17 residues long. CDR3 region: CSVGGTSGPPGGETQYF. CDR3 coding DNA: TGCAGCGTTGGGGGAACTAGCGGGCCGCCGGGGGGAGAGACCCAGTACTTC. Full variable domain (rest looked up from reference TRBV29-1 and TRBJ2-5): SAVISQKPSRDICQRGTSLTIQCQVDSQVTMMFWYRQQPGQSLTLIATANQGSEATYESGFVIDKFPISRPNLTFSTLTVSNMSPEDSSIYLCSVGGTSGPPGGETQYFGPGTRLLVL.

J is TRBJ2-5 and V is TRBV7-9; TRBD1 matches at 7 bases. The J call may be faulty, since TRBJ2-7 better matches the DNA end. The CDR3 sequence is 13 residues long. The V gene's germline CDR1 is SEHNR and CDR2 FQNEAQ (reference sequence). DNA of the CDR3: TGTGCCAGCCGCCCAGGGACAGTCCTCGAGCAGTACTTC. Translating gives CASRPGTVLEQYF.

In regard to this clonotype: One end of the junction is discordant with germline, which a read error may explain. This rearrangement joins TRBV7-9 to TRBJ2-5; 7 positions agree with TRBD2. CDR3 size: 15 residues. The V gene's germline CDR1 is SEHNR and CDR2 FQNEAQ (reference sequence). Here the CDR3 DNA reads TGTGCCAGCAGCTTGCGGGGGTCTACCTACAATGAGCAGTTGTTC. Its translation is CASSLRGSTYNEQLF. The entire variable domain, with the rest obtained from reference TRBV7-9 and TRBJ2-5, is as follows: DTGVSQNPRHKITKRGQNVTFRCDPISEHNRLYWYRQTLGQGPEFLTYFQNEAQLEKSRLLSDRFSAERPKGSFSTLEIQRTEQGDSAMYLCASSLRGSTYNEQLFGPGTRLLVL.

The rearrangement uses TRBV28 and TRBJ2-5; perhaps D is TRBD1 or TRBD2 (5 bases each). Trimming removed 3 bases at V and 7 bases at J, with 15 bases between. The CDR3 extends over 14 amino acids. Germline V gene sequence: CDR1 MDHEN, CDR2 SYDVKM. The CDR3 here is CASSFPRERGTQYF. The CDR3 nucleotides are TGTGCCAGCAGTTTCCCCAGGGAGAGGGGGACCCAGTACTTC.

The sample holds a few counts of this clonotype. One junction end disagrees with the germline gene, perhaps due to a read error. This chain connects TRBV18 to TRBJ2-3; D may correspond to TRBD1 or TRBD2 (5 bases each). The CDR3 contains 14 residues. From germline, CDR1 is KGHSH and CDR2 LQKENI. This chain's CDR3 is CASSPGATSETQYF. CDR3 coding DNA: TGTGCTAGCTCACCCGGGGCCACTTCGGAGACCCAGTACTTT.

The chain carries TRBV18 and TRBJ2-3; TRBD2 agrees at 11 bases. The trim removed 4 bases at V and 0 bases at J, leaving 9 bases unmatched. The CDR3 consists of 18 residues. CDR1 is KGHSH, CDR2 LQKENI, per germline. CDR3 nucleotide sequence: TGTGCCAGCTCACGAATGCAGACTAGCGGGATAAGCACAGATACGCAGTATTTT. This gives the protein CASSRMQTSGISTDTQYF.

The chain is built from TRBV9 and TRBJ2-5; the match to TRBD2 covers 8 bases. Per germline, CDR1 SGDLS and CDR2 YYNGEE. V was pared by 1 base and J by 7 bases, with 9 bases of the junction left unmatched. The CDR3 runs 15 residues. CDR3 bases: TGTGCCAGCAGCGTACAAGCGGGAGTGGTGGGGACCCAGTACTTC. Protein product: CASSVQAGVVGTQYF.

Only a few counts were recorded for this clonotype. The chain carries TRBV6-1 and TRBJ1-6; D is unresolved. Between the trimmed V and J ends, which lost 2 bases and 0 bases, there was a span of 8 bases. The germline CDR1 and CDR2 sequences are MNHNS and SASEGT. The CDR3 consists of 16 residues. The CDR3 protein is CASSESTSSYNSPLHF. In DNA, the CDR3 is TGTGCCAGCAGTGAATCGACGAGCTCCTATAATTCACCCCTCCACTTT.

The table lists this clonotype with a few counts. The chain combines TRBV29-1 with TRBJ2-5, with 9 bases lining up with TRBD1. Trimming took 7 bases from V and 5 from J; bases not matched to a gene: 8. Germline V lookup: CDR1 SQVTM, CDR2 ANQGSEA. The CDR3 length is 13 residues. The CDR3 here is CSGGRTGEETQYF. The CDR3 DNA reads TGCAGCGGAGGGAGGACAGGGGAGGAGACCCAGTACTTC.

This clonotype was detected a few times. J is TRBJ2-5 and V is TRBV29-1, with 7 bases lining up with TRBD1. Germline V gene lookup returns CDR1 SQVTM and CDR2 ANQGSEA. The CDR3 has 15 amino acids. Trimming at V came to 5 bases and at J to 3 bases, leaving 12 bases not matched to a gene. In DNA, the CDR3 is TGCAGCGTTACCGCCGACAGGGCCTTTAAAGAGACCCAGTACTTC. It encodes CSVTADRAFKETQYF.

A remark on this clonotype: Likely a read error: the CDR3 ends without its conserved phenylalanine or tryptophan. This chain joins TRBV12-3 or TRBV12-4 and TRBJ2-7; D ambiguous. The CDR3 runs to 12 residues. Trimming removed 2 bases from V and 2 bases from J, with 4 bases in between. CDR3 bases: TGTGCCAGCAGTTTATCGCCCTACGAGCAGTACTCC. Encoded protein: CASSLSPYEQYS.

A few counts support this clonotype. The rearrangement uses TRBV9 and TRBJ1-2; D perhaps matches TRBD1 (6 bases). Germline V gene sequence: CDR1 SGDLS, CDR2 YYNGEE. The CDR3 contains 14 residues. V lost 0 bases to trimming and J lost 6 bases, with 12 bases between them. CDR3 in DNA: TGTGCCAGCAGCGTAGCTAAAAGGGGGAATGGCTACACCTTC. Protein sequence: CASSVAKRGNGYTF.

V is TRBV4-1 and J is TRBJ2-3; a weak D match, TRBD2 (6 bases). The V gene lost 0 bases and the J gene lost 7 bases, with 11 bases spanning the gap. This CDR3 has 14 amino acids. Looked up from germline, CDR1 is MGHRA and CDR2 is YSYEKL. The DNA for the CDR3 is TGCGCCAGCAGCCAAGAATGGAGGGATTATACGCAGTATTTT. Its protein is CASSQEWRDYTQYF.

This chain links TRBV27 with TRBJ1-2; no clear D. The CDR3 extends over 11 amino acids. Trimming stripped 10 bases from V and 8 bases from J, with 14 bases between. Germline assignment: CDR1 MNHEY and CDR2 SMNVEV (reference sequence). The CDR3 is CATESPSGYTF. The DNA of the CDR3 is TGTGCCACCGAAAGCCCCTCCGGCTACACCTTC.

This clonotype was seen more than once but under ten times. V and J are TRBV5-4 and TRBJ1-4; no reliable D call. The CDR3 is 14 residues long. The V end was cut by 6 bases, the J end by 7 bases, with 16 bases between. Per germline, CDR1 SGHNT and CDR2 YYREEE (reference sequence). This chain's CDR3 is CASTNLGRTEKLFF. The CDR3 DNA reads as TGTGCCAGCACCAATCTGGGCCGGACTGAAAAACTGTTTTTT.

CDR3 in amino acids: CSARDRRAGGIYNEQFF. CDR3 DNA: TGCAGTGCTAGAGACCGGCGAGCGGGAGGAATCTACAATGAGCAGTTCTTC. The V call is TRBV20-1, the J call TRBJ2-1, with TRBD2 matching over 9 bases. Germline assignment: CDR1 DFQATT and CDR2 SNEGSKA (reference sequence). The CDR3 consists of 17 residues. V dropped 0 bases and J dropped 3; count of bases not matched to a gene: 9.

This rearrangement joins TRBV6-6 to TRBJ2-7; D could derive from TRBD1 or TRBD2 (5 bases each). CDR1 is MNHNY, CDR2 SVGAGI, per germline (reference sequence). V was clipped by 6 bases and J by 2 bases, with 11 bases between them. The CDR3 consists of 13 residues. CDR3 nucleotides: TGTGCCAGCAGCTGGGACCACCCCTACGAGCAGTACTTC. This codes for CASSWDHPYEQYF.

Only a few counts were recorded for this clonotype. The gene calls are TRBV9 and TRBJ2-1, with D possibly being TRBD1 or TRBD2 (6 bases each). Trimming left V 0 bases short and J 1 base short, with 14 bases between. The CDR3 consists of 17 residues. Germline V lookup: CDR1 SGDLS, CDR2 YYNGEE. The CDR3 sequence: CASSVGGGTQSYNEQFF. The CDR3 nucleotides are TGTGCCAGCAGCGTAGGAGGCGGGACACAATCCTACAATGAGCAGTTCTTC.

This clonotype has a count of ten or more. CDR3 DNA: TGCAGTGCTATTTTTAGGGGGGATGAGCAGTTCTTC. Translated, it gives CSAIFRGDEQFF. The genes are TRBV20-1 and TRBJ2-1; D may correspond to TRBD1 or TRBD2 (6 bases each). Germline V lookup: CDR1 DFQATT, CDR2 SNEGSKA (reference sequence). Trimming cost V 4 bases and J 8 bases, with 12 bases left between them. The CDR3 is made up of 12 amino acids.

The chain links TRBV5-1 to TRBJ2-3; 7 bases are a match to TRBD2. This CDR3 contains 15 residues. Germline lookup yields CDR1 SGHRS and CDR2 YFSETQ. Trimming cost V 4 bases and J 1 base; bases outside gene matches: 6. The CDR3 region has the DNA TGCGCCAGCAGCAAAGAGCGGGGAGGCACAGATACGCAGTATTTT. Its translation is CASSKERGGTDTQYF.